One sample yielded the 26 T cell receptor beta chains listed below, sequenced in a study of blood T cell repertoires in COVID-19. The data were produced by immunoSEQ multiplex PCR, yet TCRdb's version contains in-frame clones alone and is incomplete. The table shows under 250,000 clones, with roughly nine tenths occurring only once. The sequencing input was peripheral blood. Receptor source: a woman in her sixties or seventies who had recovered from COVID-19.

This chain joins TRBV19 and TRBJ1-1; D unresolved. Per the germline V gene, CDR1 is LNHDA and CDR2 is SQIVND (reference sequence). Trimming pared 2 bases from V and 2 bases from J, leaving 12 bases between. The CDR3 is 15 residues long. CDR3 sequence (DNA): TGTGCCAGTAGTATATATGCGGGCCGAAACACTGAAGCTTTCTTT. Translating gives CASSIYAGRNTEAFF.

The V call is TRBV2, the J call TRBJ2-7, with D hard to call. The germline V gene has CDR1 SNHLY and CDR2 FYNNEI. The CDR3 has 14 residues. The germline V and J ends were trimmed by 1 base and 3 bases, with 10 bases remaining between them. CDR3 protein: CASSEVGQVYEQYF. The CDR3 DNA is TGTGCCAGCAGTGAAGTAGGTCAGGTCTACGAGCAGTACTTC.

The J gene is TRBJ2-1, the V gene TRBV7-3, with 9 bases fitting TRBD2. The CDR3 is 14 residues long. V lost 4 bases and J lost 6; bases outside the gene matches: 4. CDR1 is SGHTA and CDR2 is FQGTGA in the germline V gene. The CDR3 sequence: CASSSGLATNEQFF. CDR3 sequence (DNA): TGTGCCAGCAGCTCGGGACTAGCCACCAATGAGCAGTTCTTC.

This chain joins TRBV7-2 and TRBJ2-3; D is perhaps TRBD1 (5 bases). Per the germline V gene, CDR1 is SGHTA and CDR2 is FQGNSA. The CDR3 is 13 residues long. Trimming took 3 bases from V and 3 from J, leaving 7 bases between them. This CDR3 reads CASSFSGTDTQYF. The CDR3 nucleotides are TGTGCCAGCAGCTTCTCAGGGACAGATACGCAGTATTTT. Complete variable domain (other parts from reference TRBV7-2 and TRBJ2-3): GAGVSQSPSNKVTEKGKDVELRCDPISGHTALYWYRQSLGQGLEFLIYFQGNSAPDKSGLPSDRFSAERTGGSVSTLTIQRTQQEDSAVYLCASSFSGTDTQYFGPGTRLTVL.

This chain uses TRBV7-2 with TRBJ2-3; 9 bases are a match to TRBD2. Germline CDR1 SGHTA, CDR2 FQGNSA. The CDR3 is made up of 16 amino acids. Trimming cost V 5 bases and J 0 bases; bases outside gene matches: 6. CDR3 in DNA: TGTGCCAGCAGCCGTAGCGGGGGCGGTAGCACAGATACGCAGTATTTT. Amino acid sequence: CASSRSGGGSTDTQYF.

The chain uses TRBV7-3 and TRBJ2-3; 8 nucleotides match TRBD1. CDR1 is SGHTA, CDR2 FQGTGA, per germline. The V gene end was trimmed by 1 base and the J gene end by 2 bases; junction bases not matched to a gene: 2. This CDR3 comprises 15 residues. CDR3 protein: CASSLRTGYTDTQYF. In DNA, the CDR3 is TGTGCCAGCAGCTTAAGGACAGGGTACACAGATACGCAGTATTTT.

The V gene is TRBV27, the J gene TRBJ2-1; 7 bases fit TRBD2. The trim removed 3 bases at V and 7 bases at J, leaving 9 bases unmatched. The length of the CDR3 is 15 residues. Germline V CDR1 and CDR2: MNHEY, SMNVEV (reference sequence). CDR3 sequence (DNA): TGTGCCAGCAGTTTTTGGACTAGGCCAGAGAATGAGCAGTTCTTC. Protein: CASSFWTRPENEQFF.

The CDR3 DNA reads as TGTGCCAGTAGTATAGACCACTATAGCAATCAGCCCCAGCATTTT. It specifies CASSIDHYSNQPQHF. The chain combines TRBV19 with TRBJ1-5, with D unresolved. The germline V gene encodes CDR1 LNHDA and CDR2 SQIVND (reference sequence). V was trimmed by 0 bases and J by 0 bases, leaving 6 bases between them. The CDR3 has 15 residues.

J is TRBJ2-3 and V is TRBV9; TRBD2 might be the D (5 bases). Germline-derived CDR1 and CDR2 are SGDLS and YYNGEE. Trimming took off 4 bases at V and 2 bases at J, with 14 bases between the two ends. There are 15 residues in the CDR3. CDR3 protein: CASSYTGVPTDTQYF. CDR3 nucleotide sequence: TGTGCCAGCAGCTACACCGGGGTACCCACAGATACGCAGTATTTT.

The CDR3 DNA reads TGTGCCAGCTCACGGTGGGGGGGGCAGAATACTGAAGCTTTCTTT. It encodes CASSRWGGQNTEAFF. The rearrangement joins TRBV18 to TRBJ1-1; a possible D gene is TRBD1 (6 bases). V shed 4 bases and J shed 5 bases, with 17 bases lying between them. This CDR3 is built from 15 residues. In germline, CDR1 is KGHSH, CDR2 LQKENI.

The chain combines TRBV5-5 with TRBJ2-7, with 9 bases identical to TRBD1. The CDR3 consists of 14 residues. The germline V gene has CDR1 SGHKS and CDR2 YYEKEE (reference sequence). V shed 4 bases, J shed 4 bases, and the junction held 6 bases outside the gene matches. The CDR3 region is CASSQGQGLYEQYF. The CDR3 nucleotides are TGTGCCAGCAGCCAGGGACAGGGTCTATACGAGCAGTACTTC.

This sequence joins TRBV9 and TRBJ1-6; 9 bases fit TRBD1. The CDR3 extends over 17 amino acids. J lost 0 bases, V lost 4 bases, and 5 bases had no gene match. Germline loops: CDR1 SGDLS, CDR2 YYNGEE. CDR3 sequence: CASSTGTGSSYNSPLHF. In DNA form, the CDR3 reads TGTGCCAGCAGCACGGGGACAGGGAGCTCCTATAATTCACCCCTCCACTTT.

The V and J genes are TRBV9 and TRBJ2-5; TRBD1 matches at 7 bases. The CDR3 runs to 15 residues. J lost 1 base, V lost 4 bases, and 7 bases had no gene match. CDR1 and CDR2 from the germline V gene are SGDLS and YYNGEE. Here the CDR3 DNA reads TGTGCCAGCAGCAAAATCGGGACAGCCCAAGAGACCCAGTACTTC. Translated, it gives CASSKIGTAQETQYF.

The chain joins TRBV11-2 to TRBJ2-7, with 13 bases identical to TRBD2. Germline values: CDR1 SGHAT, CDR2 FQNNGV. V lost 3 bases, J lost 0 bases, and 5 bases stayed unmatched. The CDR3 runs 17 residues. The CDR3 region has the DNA TGTGCCAGCAGCTTCCAGACTAGCGGGGGGTACTCCTACGAGCAGTACTTC. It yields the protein CASSFQTSGGYSYEQYF.

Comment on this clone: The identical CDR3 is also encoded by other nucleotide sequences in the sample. The CDR3 DNA reads TGTGCCAGCAGCCAGGCGGGGGGCTCCTACGAGCAGTACTTC. It encodes CASSQAGGSYEQYF. The J gene is TRBJ2-7, the V gene TRBV4-2; 8 nucleotides line up with TRBD2. Germline V gives CDR1 LGHNA, CDR2 YNFKEQ. V was clipped by 3 bases and J by 0 bases; unmatched bases: 1. CDR3 length: 14 amino acids.

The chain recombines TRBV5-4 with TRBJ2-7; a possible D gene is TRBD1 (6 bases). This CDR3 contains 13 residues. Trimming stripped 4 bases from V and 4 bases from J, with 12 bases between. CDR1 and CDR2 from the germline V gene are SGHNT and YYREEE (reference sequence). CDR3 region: CASSTGQFYEQYF. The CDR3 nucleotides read TGTGCCAGCAGCACCGGACAGTTTTACGAGCAGTACTTC.

The CDR3 region has the DNA TGTGCCAGCACTTCGGCGGTAGGCTATGGCTACACCTTC. It is translated as CASTSAVGYGYTF. The chain is built from TRBV6-5 and TRBJ1-2; D uncertain. The germline V and J ends were trimmed by 7 bases and 4 bases, with 13 bases remaining between them. CDR3 length: 13 amino acids. Germline assignment: CDR1 MNHEY and CDR2 SVGAGI.

CDR3 in DNA: TGTGCCAGCAGCTTTAATACAGGGGGCCTAGCTTTCTTT. Its translation is CASSFNTGGLAFF. The rearrangement links TRBV5-4 to TRBJ1-1, with 9 bases identical to TRBD1. Germline lookup yields CDR1 SGHNT and CDR2 YYREEE (reference sequence). V gave up 2 bases and J gave up 10 bases; unmatched junction bases: 6. CDR3 length: 13 amino acids.

The CDR3 here is CASSLFGGRYEQYF. The CDR3, as DNA: TGTGCCAGCAGCTTATTTGGGGGCCGGTACGAGCAGTACTTC. V usage is TRBV7-2 and J usage is TRBJ2-7; D perhaps matches TRBD1 (6 bases). This CDR3 is built from 14 residues. Trimming shortened V by 2 bases and J by 4 bases, and 12 bases separated the two germline ends. Germline CDR1 SGHTA, CDR2 FQGNSA.

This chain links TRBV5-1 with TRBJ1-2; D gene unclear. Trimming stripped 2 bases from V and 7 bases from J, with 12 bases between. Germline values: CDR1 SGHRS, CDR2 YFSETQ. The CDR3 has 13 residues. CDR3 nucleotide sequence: TGCGCCAGCAGCTTCGGCGGCGACGGTGGCTACACCTTC. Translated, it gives CASSFGGDGGYTF.

DNA of the CDR3: TGTGCCAGCAGCCAGAGCGACGACGAGCAGTACTTC. Protein product: CASSQSDDEQYF. The chain combines TRBV3-1 (or the pseudogene TRBV3-2) with TRBJ2-7; D unresolved. Germline V gives CDR1 LGHDT, CDR2 YNNKEL (reference sequence). This CDR3 has 12 residues. Trimming removed 3 bases at V and 5 bases at J, with 8 bases between.

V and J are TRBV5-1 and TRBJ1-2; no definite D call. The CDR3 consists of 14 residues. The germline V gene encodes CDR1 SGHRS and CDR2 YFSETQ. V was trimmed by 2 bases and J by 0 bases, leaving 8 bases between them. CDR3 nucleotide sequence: TGCGCCAGCAGCTTTTGGGCCTCTAACTATGGCTACACCTTC. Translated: CASSFWASNYGYTF.

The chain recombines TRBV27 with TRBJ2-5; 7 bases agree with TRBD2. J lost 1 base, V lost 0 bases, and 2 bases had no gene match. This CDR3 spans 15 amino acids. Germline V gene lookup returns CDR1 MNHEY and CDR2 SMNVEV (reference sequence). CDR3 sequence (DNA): TGTGCCAGCAGTTTATCGAGCGGGGTCCAAGAGACCCAGTACTTC. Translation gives CASSLSSGVQETQYF.

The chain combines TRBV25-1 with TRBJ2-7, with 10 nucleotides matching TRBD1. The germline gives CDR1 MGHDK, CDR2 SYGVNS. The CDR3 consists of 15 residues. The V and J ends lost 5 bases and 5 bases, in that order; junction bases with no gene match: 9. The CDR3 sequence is CASSHGGQGFDEQYF. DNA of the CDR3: TGTGCCAGCAGTCACGGGGGACAGGGGTTCGACGAGCAGTACTTC.

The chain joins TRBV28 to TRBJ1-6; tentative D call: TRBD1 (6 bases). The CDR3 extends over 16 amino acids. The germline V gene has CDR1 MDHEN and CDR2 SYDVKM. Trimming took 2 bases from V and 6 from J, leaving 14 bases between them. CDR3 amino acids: CASSLNPARGNSPLHF. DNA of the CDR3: TGTGCCAGCAGTTTAAATCCTGCCAGGGGTAATTCACCCCTCCACTTT.

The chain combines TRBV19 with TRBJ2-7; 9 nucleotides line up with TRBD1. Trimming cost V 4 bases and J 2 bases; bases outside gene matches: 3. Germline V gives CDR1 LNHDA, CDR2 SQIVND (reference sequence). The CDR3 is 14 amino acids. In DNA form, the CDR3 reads TGTGCCAGTAGTAGGGGACAGGGTGCCTACGAGCAGTACTTC. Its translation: CASSRGQGAYEQYF.